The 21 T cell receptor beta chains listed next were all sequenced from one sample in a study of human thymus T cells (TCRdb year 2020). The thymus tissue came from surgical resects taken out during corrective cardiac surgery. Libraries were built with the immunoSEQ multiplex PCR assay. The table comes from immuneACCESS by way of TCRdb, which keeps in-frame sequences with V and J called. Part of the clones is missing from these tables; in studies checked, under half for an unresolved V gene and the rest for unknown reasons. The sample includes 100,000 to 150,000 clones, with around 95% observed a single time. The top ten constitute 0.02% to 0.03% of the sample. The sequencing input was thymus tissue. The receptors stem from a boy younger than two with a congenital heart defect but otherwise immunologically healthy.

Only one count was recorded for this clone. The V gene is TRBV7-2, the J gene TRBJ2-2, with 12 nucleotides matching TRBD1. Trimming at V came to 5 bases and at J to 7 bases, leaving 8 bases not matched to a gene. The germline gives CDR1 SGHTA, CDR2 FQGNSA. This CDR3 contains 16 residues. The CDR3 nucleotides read TGTGCCAGCAGCATCGGGACAGGGGGCGCGGGCGGGGAGCTGTTTTTT. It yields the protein CASSIGTGGAGGELFF.

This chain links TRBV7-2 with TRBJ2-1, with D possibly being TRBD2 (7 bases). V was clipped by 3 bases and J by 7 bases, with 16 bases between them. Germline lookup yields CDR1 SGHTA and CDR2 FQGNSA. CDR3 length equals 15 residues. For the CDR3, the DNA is TGTGCCAGCAGCTTGAAGGCGGGGGCTCAAAATGAGCAGTTCTTC. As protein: CASSLKAGAQNEQFF.

CDR3 amino acids: CASSQDPRDSRMNTEAFF. CDR3 DNA sequence: TGCGCCAGCAGCCAAGACCCGCGGGACAGCCGCATGAACACTGAAGCTTTCTTT. The V and J genes are TRBV4-3 and TRBJ1-1, with 7 bases matching TRBD1. V lost 0 bases and J lost 0; bases outside the gene matches: 10. This CDR3 region has 18 residues. Germline V gene data show CDR1 as LGHNA and CDR2 as YSLEER.

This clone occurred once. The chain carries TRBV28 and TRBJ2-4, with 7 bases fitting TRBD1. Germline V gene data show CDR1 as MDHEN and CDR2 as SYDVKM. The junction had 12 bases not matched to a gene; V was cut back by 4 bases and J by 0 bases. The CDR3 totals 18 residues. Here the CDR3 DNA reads TGTGCCAGCAGTTCAGGACAGGCCCCTCTTCTAGCCAAAAACATTCAGTACTTC. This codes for CASSSGQAPLLAKNIQYF.

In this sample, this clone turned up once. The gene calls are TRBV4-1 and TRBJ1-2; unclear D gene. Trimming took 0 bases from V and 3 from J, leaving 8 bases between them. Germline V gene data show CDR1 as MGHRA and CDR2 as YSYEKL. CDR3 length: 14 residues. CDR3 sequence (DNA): TGCGCCAGCAGCCAAGATACAGTCGACTATGGCTACACCTTC. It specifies CASSQDTVDYGYTF.

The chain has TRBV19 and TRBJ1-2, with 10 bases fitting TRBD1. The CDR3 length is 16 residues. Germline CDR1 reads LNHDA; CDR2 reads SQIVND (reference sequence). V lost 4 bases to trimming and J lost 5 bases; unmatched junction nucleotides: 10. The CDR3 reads CASSTSGTGALYGYTF. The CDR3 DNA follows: TGTGCCAGTAGTACCTCCGGGACAGGGGCCCTGTATGGCTACACCTTC.

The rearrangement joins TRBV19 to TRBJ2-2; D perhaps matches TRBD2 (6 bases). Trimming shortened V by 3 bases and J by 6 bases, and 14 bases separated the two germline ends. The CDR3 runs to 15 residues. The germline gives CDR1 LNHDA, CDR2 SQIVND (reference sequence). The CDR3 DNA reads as TGTGCCAGTAGTATGGCCTCGCGGGGCCCCGGGGAGCTGTTTTTT. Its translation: CASSMASRGPGELFF. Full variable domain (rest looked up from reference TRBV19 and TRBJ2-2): DGGITQSPKYLFRKEGQNVTLSCEQNLNHDAMYWYRQDPGQGLRLIYYSQIVNDFQKGDIAEGYSVSREKKESFPLTVTSAQKNPTAFYLCASSMASRGPGELFFGEGSRLTVL.

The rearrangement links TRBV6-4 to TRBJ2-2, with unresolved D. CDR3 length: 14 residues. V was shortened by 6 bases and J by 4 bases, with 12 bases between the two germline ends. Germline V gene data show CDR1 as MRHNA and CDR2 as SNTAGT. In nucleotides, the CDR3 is TGTGCCAGCAGCGTTGCTAGGTCCACCGGGGAGCTGTTTTTT. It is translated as CASSVARSTGELFF.

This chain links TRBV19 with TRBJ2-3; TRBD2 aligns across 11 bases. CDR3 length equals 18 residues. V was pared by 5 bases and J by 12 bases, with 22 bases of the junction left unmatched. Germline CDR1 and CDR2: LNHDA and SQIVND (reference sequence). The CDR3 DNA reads TGTGCCAGTAGTGCCCGGAGAGTAGCGGGGGGGCAGATGGGTTCCCAGTATTTT. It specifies CASSARRVAGGQMGSQYF. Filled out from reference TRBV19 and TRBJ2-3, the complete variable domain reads DGGITQSPKYLFRKEGQNVTLSCEQNLNHDAMYWYRQDPGQGLRLIYYSQIVNDFQKGDIAEGYSVSREKKESFPLTVTSAQKNPTAFYLCASSARRVAGGQMGSQYFGPGTRLTVL.

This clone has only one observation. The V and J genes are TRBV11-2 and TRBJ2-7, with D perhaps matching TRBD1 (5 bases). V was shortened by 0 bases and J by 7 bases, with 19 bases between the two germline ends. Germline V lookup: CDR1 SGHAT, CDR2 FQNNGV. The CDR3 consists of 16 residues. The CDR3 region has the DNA TGTGCCAGCAGCTTAGATCACCCAGGGAATCCAGGGGAGCAGTACTTC. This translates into CASSLDHPGNPGEQYF.

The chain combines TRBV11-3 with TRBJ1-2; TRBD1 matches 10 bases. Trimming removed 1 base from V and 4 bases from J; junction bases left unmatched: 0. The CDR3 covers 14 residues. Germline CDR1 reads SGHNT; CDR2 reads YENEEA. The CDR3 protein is CASSLGTGGYGYTF. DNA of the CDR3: TGTGCCAGCAGCTTAGGGACAGGGGGCTATGGCTACACCTTC. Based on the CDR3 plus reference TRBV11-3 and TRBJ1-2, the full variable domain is EAGVVQSPRYKIIEKKQPVAFWCNPISGHNTLYWYLQNLGQGPELLIRYENEEAVDDSQLPKDRFSAERLKGVDSTLKIQPAELGDSAVYLCASSLGTGGYGYTFGSGTRLTVV.

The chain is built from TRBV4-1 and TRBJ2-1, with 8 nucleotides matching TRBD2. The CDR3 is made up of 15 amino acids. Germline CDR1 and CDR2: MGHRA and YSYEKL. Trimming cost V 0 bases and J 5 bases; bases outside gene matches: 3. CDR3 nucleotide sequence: TGCGCCAGCAGCCAAGAACTAGCGGCGGACAATGAGCAGTTCTTC. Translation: CASSQELAADNEQFF.

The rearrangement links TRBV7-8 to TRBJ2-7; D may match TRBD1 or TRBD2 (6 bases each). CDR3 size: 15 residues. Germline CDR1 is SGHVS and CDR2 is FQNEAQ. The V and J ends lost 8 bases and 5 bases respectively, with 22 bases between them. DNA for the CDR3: TGTGCCAGCCTCCTCGTTCGGGGGCTCGGGGACGAGCAGTACTTC. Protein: CASLLVRGLGDEQYF.

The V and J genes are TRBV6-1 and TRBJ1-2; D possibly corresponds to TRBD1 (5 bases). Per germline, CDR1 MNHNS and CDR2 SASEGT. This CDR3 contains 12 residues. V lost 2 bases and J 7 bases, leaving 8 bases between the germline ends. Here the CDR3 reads CASSETRAGYTF. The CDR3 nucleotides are TGTGCCAGCAGTGAAACCAGGGCTGGCTACACCTTC.

The CDR3 nucleotides read TGCGCCAGCAGCTGGGACAGGGTAATGATGAACACTGAAGCTTTCTTT. Translated, it gives CASSWDRVMMNTEAFF. The J gene is TRBJ1-1, the V gene TRBV5-1; 9 bases are a match to TRBD1. The CDR3 runs 16 residues. Unmatched junction bases numbered 6, after V lost 3 bases and J lost 0 bases. Germline assignment: CDR1 SGHRS and CDR2 YFSETQ.

For the CDR3, the DNA is TGTGCCAGCAGCTTTGACAGGGCCCCGCGGCCCCTCCACTTT. It encodes CASSFDRAPRPLHF. V is TRBV6-6 and J is TRBJ1-6; TRBD1 matches 7 bases. Germline CDR1 is MNHNY and CDR2 is SVGAGI (reference sequence). Trimming took 6 bases from V and 13 from J; bases not matched to a gene: 12. The CDR3 consists of 14 residues.

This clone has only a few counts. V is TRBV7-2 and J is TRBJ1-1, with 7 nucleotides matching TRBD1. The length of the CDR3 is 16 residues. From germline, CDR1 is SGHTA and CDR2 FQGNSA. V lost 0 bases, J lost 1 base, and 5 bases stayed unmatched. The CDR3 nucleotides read TGTGCCAGCAGCTTAGCCACCGGGACAGCGAACACTGAAGCTTTCTTT. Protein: CASSLATGTANTEAFF.

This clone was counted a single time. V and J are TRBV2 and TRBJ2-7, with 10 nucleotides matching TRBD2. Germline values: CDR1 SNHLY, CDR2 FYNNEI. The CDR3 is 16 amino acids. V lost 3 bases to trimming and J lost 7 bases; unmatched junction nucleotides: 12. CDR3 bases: TGTGCCAGCAGTGAGAGGTCGCTAGCGGGGGCGGGAGAGCAGTACTTC. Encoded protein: CASSERSLAGAGEQYF.

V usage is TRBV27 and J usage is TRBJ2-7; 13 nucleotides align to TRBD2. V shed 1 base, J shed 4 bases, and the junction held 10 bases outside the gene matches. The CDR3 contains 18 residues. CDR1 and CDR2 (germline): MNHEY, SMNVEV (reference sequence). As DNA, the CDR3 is TGTGCCAGCAGTTTATATTCACGTGGACTAGCGGGGGAGTACGAGCAGTACTTC. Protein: CASSLYSRGLAGEYEQYF.

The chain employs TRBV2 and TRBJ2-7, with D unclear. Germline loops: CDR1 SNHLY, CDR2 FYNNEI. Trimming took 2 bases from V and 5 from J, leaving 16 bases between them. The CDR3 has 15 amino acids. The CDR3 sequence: CASSEWVKVLDEQYF. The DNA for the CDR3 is TGTGCCAGCAGTGAATGGGTGAAGGTCTTGGACGAGCAGTACTTC.

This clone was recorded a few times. This chain's CDR3 is CASSLGDRDNSPLHF. In DNA, the CDR3 is TGTGCCAGCAGCTTAGGGGACAGGGATAATTCACCCCTCCACTTT. The chain recombines TRBV7-9 with TRBJ1-6; 9 nucleotides match TRBD1. Germline assignment: CDR1 SEHNR and CDR2 FQNEAQ (reference sequence). V gave up 1 base and J gave up 5 bases; unmatched junction bases: 0. This CDR3 has 15 residues.